The sequence of this T cell receptor beta chain was determined in a study of PD-1 blockade in classical Hodgkin lymphoma. Study-wide results and caveats: Why repertoires differed is undefined; disease activity or prior therapy possibly contributed.

Time point described: newly diagnosed, previously untreated cHL patient sample. Using immunoSEQ multiplex PCR, the repertoire was profiled, and TCRdb retains in-frame clones only, with some absent. This sample has approximately 70,000 clones; over 90% occur once, and the top ten carry 2.6%. Deletions cut 8 bases from V and 0 bases from J, with 5 bases between. Germline V lookup: CDR1 MNHEY, CDR2 SVGAGI. This CDR3 has 11 amino acids. A word on this clone: What it recognizes is unknown.

The source is a human donor with classical Hodgkin lymphoma. The rearrangement uses TRBV6-5 and TRBJ2-7, with unresolved D. The sample consisted of peripheral blood mononuclear cells (PBMCs). Written as DNA, the CDR3 is TGTGCCAGCCATAGCTCCTACGAGCAGTACTTC. Amino acids: CASHSSYEQYF.